This T cell receptor beta chain came from a study of cytotoxic CD8 clonotypes in ibrutinib-treated CLL. Libraries were prepared by immunoSEQ multiplex PCR; TCRdb keeps only in-frame clonotypes and omits some of them. The sample contains 60,000 to 75,000 clones, about nine tenths of which appear only once. The CDR3 is 15 residues long. Germline V gives CDR1 KGHSH, CDR2 LQKENI. Trimming stripped 6 bases from V and 2 bases from J, with 14 bases between. The material was PBMCs, obtained after 12 months of ibrutinib treatment. V and J are TRBV18 and TRBJ1-3; D uncertain. The receptor was isolated from a human donor with chronic lymphocytic leukemia. This CDR3 is CASSPTSIPGNTIYF. The DNA of the CDR3 is TGTGCCAGCTCCCCCACATCCATTCCTGGAAACACCATATATTTT.